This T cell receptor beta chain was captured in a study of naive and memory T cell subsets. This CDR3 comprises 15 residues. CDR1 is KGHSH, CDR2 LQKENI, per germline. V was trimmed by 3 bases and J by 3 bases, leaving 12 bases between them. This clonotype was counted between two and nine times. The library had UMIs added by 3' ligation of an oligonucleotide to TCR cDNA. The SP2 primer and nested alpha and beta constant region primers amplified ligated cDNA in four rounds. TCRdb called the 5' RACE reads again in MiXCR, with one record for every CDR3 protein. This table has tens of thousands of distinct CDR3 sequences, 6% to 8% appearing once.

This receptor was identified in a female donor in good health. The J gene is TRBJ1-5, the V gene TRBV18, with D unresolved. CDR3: CASSPRQNVNQPQHF. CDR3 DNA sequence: TGTGCCAGCTCACCGCGGCAGAATGTCAATCAGCCCCAGCATTTT.